Below are 8 T cell receptor beta chains sequenced from a single sample in a study of T cell changes during pregnancy in multiple sclerosis. Clones were sequenced by immunoSEQ multiplex PCR, and TCRdb holds only the in-frame ones, with some missing. In the table there are tens of thousands of clones, over 80% of which are singletons. Specimen: CD4+ T cells from peripheral blood mononuclear cells, collected in the third trimester of pregnancy. The origin of the receptors is a female donor with multiple sclerosis, enrolled in a pregnancy study.

This sequence joins TRBV7-9 and TRBJ2-7; D remains ambiguous. Trimming took 1 base from V and 2 from J, leaving 9 bases between them. The CDR3 spans 14 residues. Germline CDR1 and CDR2: SEHNR and FQNEAQ (reference sequence). DNA of the CDR3: TGTGCCAGCAGCTTAGACAGTCTTACCTACGAGCAGTACTTC. The encoded protein is CASSLDSLTYEQYF.

This clone was observed a single time. The CDR3 loop reads CASSETTISRGNTIYF. The CDR3 region has the DNA TGTGCCAGCAGCGAAACCACCATCTCGAGGGGAAACACCATATATTTT. This chain joins TRBV12-1 and TRBJ1-3. TRBV12-1 is shown as a pseudogene. The length of the CDR3 is 16 residues.

The rearrangement joins TRBV28 to TRBJ2-7, with D tentatively TRBD2 (6 bases). Germline V gives CDR1 MDHEN, CDR2 SYDVKM. The CDR3 has 18 residues. V lost 5 bases and J 0 bases, leaving 23 bases between the germline ends. The CDR3 sequence: CASSTRSSRERRSYEQYF. The CDR3 nucleotides are TGTGCCAGCAGTACACGATCGTCCCGGGAGCGACGCTCCTACGAGCAGTACTTC.

The CDR3: CASSPGTLGGQPQHF. The DNA for the CDR3 is TGTGCCAGCAGTCCCGGGACACTTGGGGGTCAGCCCCAGCATTTT. This chain connects TRBV6-5 to TRBJ1-5, with D possibly TRBD1 on 6 matching bases. Trimming left V 5 bases short and J 6 bases short, with 17 bases between. This CDR3 spans 15 amino acids. Germline CDR1 and CDR2: MNHEY and SVGAGI.

This sequence joins TRBV27 and TRBJ2-1; D not certain. Trimming took off 3 bases at V and 0 bases at J, with 15 bases between the two ends. Germline CDR1 reads MNHEY; CDR2 reads SMNVEV (reference sequence). This CDR3 has 17 amino acids. The CDR3 DNA reads TGTGCCAGCAGTTTCCGCGTCCAGGTGGGCTCCTACAATGAGCAGTTCTTC. Its protein is CASSFRVQVGSYNEQFF.

In DNA, the CDR3 is TGTGCCAGTAGTTACCGGGGGAATGAGCAGTTCTTC. Residues: CASSYRGNEQFF. The rearrangement joins TRBV19 to TRBJ2-1; weak D call: TRBD2 (6 bases). Trimming shortened V by 5 bases and J by 7 bases, and 9 bases separated the two germline ends. The CDR3 extends over 12 amino acids. In germline, CDR1 is LNHDA, CDR2 SQIVND (reference sequence).

The chain links TRBV5-1 to TRBJ2-2; the match to TRBD1 covers 11 bases. This CDR3 is built from 15 residues. Unmatched junction bases numbered 5, after V lost 4 bases and J lost 6 bases. Germline CDR1 SGHRS, CDR2 YFSETQ. CDR3 in DNA: TGCGCCAGCAGCGGCGGACAGGGGGCTCCCGGGGAGCTGTTTTTT. Amino acid sequence: CASSGGQGAPGELFF.

The V gene is TRBV29-1, the J gene TRBJ2-3; maybe TRBD2 (6 bases). V was pared by 3 bases and J by 2 bases, with 12 bases between. There are 14 residues in the CDR3. CDR1 is SQVTM and CDR2 is ANQGSEA in the germline V gene. CDR3 sequence reads: CSVDLAGITDTQYF. The CDR3 nucleotides are TGCAGCGTTGATTTGGCGGGGATCACAGATACGCAGTATTTT.